This entry describes one T cell receptor beta chain. Its antigen is not identified. The CDR3 sequence is 13 residues long. V lost 1 base and J lost 9; bases outside the gene matches: 5. Germline loops: CDR1 DFQATT, CDR2 SNEGSKA (reference sequence). The sample originates from a study of T-cell memory formation after mild COVID-19. Whole-study context: Largely, the TCR clusters proved donor specific.

After 5'RACE with constant-segment primers, TCR alpha and TCR beta cDNA libraries carrying sample barcodes and UMIs were obtained. A single record per CDR3 protein comes from TCRdb applying MiXCR to the 5' RACE reads. The sample includes approximately 99,000 distinct CDR3 sequences, over 15% of them seen just once. Study observations and caveats: The authors did not confirm SARS-CoV-2 specificity of second-wave clones peaking day 37.

This TCR came from a man between 18 and 29 years old who had mild COVID-19 (a few samples of this study predate the infection). Cell type and time point are not known. The rearrangement links TRBV20-1 to TRBJ2-3, with 9 bases that match TRBD2. The sequenced sample consisted of PBMCs or a T cell subset sorted from them (not recorded which). In DNA, the CDR3 is TGCAGTGCTAGAGGGACTAGCGTAAGGACGCAGTATTTT. The encoded protein is CSARGTSVRTQYF.